What follows are 17 T cell receptor beta chains derived from one specimen sequenced in a study of CD8+CD57+ T cells in acquired aplastic anemia. Sequencing was done on patients that had shown CD8+CD57+ cell expansion by flow cytometry. Both TCR beta VDJ combination and CDR3 sequence profiling were carried out. Genomic DNA was the template for this profiling. MiXCR was run by TCRdb on the reads, yielding one entry per CDR3 protein. This table holds under 350,000 distinct CDR3 sequences, under 65% found once. The sequencing sample was made of sorted CD4+, CD8+, or CD8+CD57+ T cells (not recorded which) from PBMCs. These receptor sequences come from a human donor with aplastic anemia.

This clonotype was detected only a few times. The CDR3 loop reads CSVETDKHGYTF. The CDR3 bases are TGCAGCGTTGAAACCGACAAACACGGCTACACCTTC. This sequence joins TRBV29-1 and TRBJ1-2, with no clear D. Per germline, CDR1 SQVTM and CDR2 ANQGSEA. V was trimmed by 2 bases and J by 8 bases, leaving 12 bases between them. The CDR3 extends over 12 amino acids.

This clonotype was detected many times. The chain employs TRBV5-1 and TRBJ1-2; 9 bases align to TRBD1. This CDR3 has 13 amino acids. J lost 4 bases, V lost 6 bases, and 4 bases had no gene match. Germline V gene data show CDR1 as SGHRS and CDR2 as YFSETQ. The CDR3 bases are TGCGCCAGCACCACAGGGGGCGGCTATGGCTACACCTTC. Amino acids: CASTTGGGYGYTF.

This clonotype has a single count. Being one base from a much bigger clone, this may be a read error. The rearrangement uses TRBV3-1 and TRBJ1-6; D unclear. CDR1 is LGHDT and CDR2 is YNNKEL in the germline V gene (reference sequence). The CDR3 consists of 19 residues. CDR3 sequence reads: CTSSHSRGVFSSYNSPLHF. In DNA form, the CDR3 reads TGTACCAGCAGCCACTCAAGAGGAGTCTTTAGCTCCTATAATTCACCCCTCCACTTT.

This clonotype was counted only a few times. The DNA is left out, because the CDR3 cannot be placed on it with certainty; the CDR3 is given as TCRdb lists it. The chain recombines TRBV7-9 with TRBJ2-5; the listed D gene, TRBD1, was not tested against the DNA. Germline assignment: CDR1 SEHNR and CDR2 FQNEAQ (reference sequence). The CDR3 spans 21 amino acids, including both terminal residues. Here the CDR3 reads CASSFYICSARTGTGQETQYF.

The chain employs TRBV10-2 and TRBJ1-6, with 11 bases lining up with TRBD1. J gave up 10 bases and V 8 bases, and 4 bases lay outside the gene matches. The germline V gene encodes CDR1 WSHSY and CDR2 SAAADI. The CDR3 spans 13 residues. The CDR3 loop is CASDRDRGSPLHF. The CDR3 DNA is TGCGCCAGCGACCGGGACAGGGGGTCACCCCTCCACTTT.

The V call is TRBV7-9, the J call TRBJ2-3; the D gene is possibly TRBD2 (5 bases). This CDR3 has 17 amino acids. Between the trimmed V and J ends, which lost 1 base and 4 bases, there was a span of 18 bases. Germline loops: CDR1 SEHNR, CDR2 FQNEAQ (reference sequence). The CDR3: CASSLGLDGSFADTQYF. In nucleotides, the CDR3 is TGTGCCAGCAGCTTAGGGCTAGATGGGAGTTTCGCAGATACGCAGTATTTT. Complete variable domain (other parts from reference TRBV7-9 and TRBJ2-3): DTGVSQNPRHKITKRGQNVTFRCDPISEHNRLYWYRQTLGQGPEFLTYFQNEAQLEKSRLLSDRFSAERPKGSFSTLEIQRTEQGDSAMYLCASSLGLDGSFADTQYFGPGTRLTVL.

The rearrangement joins TRBV7-2 to TRBJ2-2; D is perhaps TRBD2 (5 bases). There are 17 residues in the CDR3. V gave up 2 bases and J gave up 7 bases, with 20 bases separating them. CDR1 and CDR2 from the germline V gene are SGHTA and FQGNSA. CDR3 protein: CASSLHPGSGEGGELFF. CDR3 in DNA: TGTGCCAGCAGCTTACACCCAGGAAGCGGAGAGGGCGGGGAGCTGTTTTTT.

This clonotype showed up many times. The chain joins TRBV9 to TRBJ2-5, with D uncertain. CDR3 size: 18 residues. Trimming cost V 3 bases and J 1 base, with 22 bases left between them. Germline V gene data show CDR1 as SGDLS and CDR2 as YYNGEE. CDR3 sequence: CASSGAPKIYTVQETQYF. CDR3 DNA: TGTGCCAGCAGCGGAGCCCCCAAAATCTACACCGTCCAAGAGACCCAGTACTTC.

The CDR3 region has the DNA TGCAGTGCCACCCCTAGGATCGGGGGCGCGGAGACCCAGTACTTC. Residues: CSATPRIGGAETQYF. The V call is TRBV20-1, the J call TRBJ2-5; D tentatively fits TRBD1 or TRBD2 (6 bases each). Germline V lookup: CDR1 DFQATT, CDR2 SNEGSKA (reference sequence). Trimming took 6 bases from V and 5 from J, leaving 22 bases between them. CDR3 length equals 15 residues.

The chain carries TRBV7-9 and TRBJ2-7, with 8 positions matching TRBD2. From germline, CDR1 is SEHNR and CDR2 FQNEAQ (reference sequence). The CDR3 runs 14 residues. The junction had 7 bases not matched to a gene; V was cut back by 5 bases and J by 4 bases. The CDR3 protein is CASSQTGGIYEQYF. Written as DNA, the CDR3 is TGTGCCAGCAGCCAGACGGGGGGGATATACGAGCAGTACTTC.

In this sample, this clonotype turned up once. A clone one base away is much larger, so this may be a read error. In this CDR3 the conserved last residue, phenylalanine or tryptophan, is missing, so a read error is likely. V usage is TRBV6-6 and J usage is TRBJ1-1; no clear D. The V gene lost 2 bases and the J gene lost 5 bases, with 9 bases spanning the gap. The CDR3 covers 13 residues. Germline CDR1 is MNHNY and CDR2 is SVGAGI (reference sequence). CDR3 protein: CASSYSYRTEAFS. CDR3 bases: TGTGCCAGCAGTTACAGTTATAGGACTGAAGCTTTCTCT.

This clonotype was detected ten times or more. V and J are TRBV7-9 and TRBJ2-7; 7 positions agree with TRBD2. The CDR3 length is 12 residues. Germline lookup yields CDR1 SEHNR and CDR2 FQNEAQ (reference sequence). Trimming cost V 8 bases and J 2 bases; bases outside gene matches: 3. This chain's CDR3 is CASGGDTYEQYF. CDR3 coding DNA: TGTGCCAGCGGGGGGGATACCTACGAGCAGTACTTC.

This clonotype was seen a handful of times. The rearrangement uses TRBV5-5 and TRBJ2-5, with D hard to call. The V end lost 1 base, the J end lost 4 bases, and 8 bases lay between the germline ends. The CDR3 totals 13 residues. Germline V lookup: CDR1 SGHKS, CDR2 YYEKEE (reference sequence). The CDR3 loop is CASSLSFGETQYF. In nucleotides, the CDR3 is TGTGCCAGCAGCTTGAGTTTCGGAGAGACCCAGTACTTC.

This clonotype was counted only a few times. The V call is TRBV5-1, the J call TRBJ2-7, with D uncertain. Trimming pared 6 bases from V and 2 bases from J, leaving 12 bases between. This CDR3 comprises 13 residues. Germline V gene sequence: CDR1 SGHRS, CDR2 YFSETQ. CDR3 DNA sequence: TGCGCCAGCAACCCAACTGGCGCCTACGAGCAGTACTTC. Translating gives CASNPTGAYEQYF.

The chain couples TRBV5-1 to TRBJ2-2; D is uncertain. V gave up 3 bases and J gave up 0 bases, with 6 bases separating them. Germline V gives CDR1 SGHRS, CDR2 YFSETQ. The CDR3 is 14 residues long. The DNA for the CDR3 is TGCGCCAGCAGCTCCGAACCGAACACCGGGGAGCTGTTTTTT. Amino acids: CASSSEPNTGELFF.

The sample holds many counts of this clonotype. This chain joins TRBV2 and TRBJ2-1; TRBD1 is a possible D gene (5 bases). There are 14 residues in the CDR3. Deletions cut 5 bases from V and 4 bases from J, with 12 bases between. CDR1 and CDR2 (germline): SNHLY, FYNNEI. CDR3 sequence (DNA): TGTGCCAGCAGTCCCCTGGGGCCTTACAATGAGCAGTTCTTC. This gives the protein CASSPLGPYNEQFF.

The chain uses TRBV20-1 and TRBJ2-3; 7 bases agree with TRBD1. Germline V CDR1 and CDR2: DFQATT, SNEGSKA (reference sequence). This CDR3 has 14 amino acids. The J segment lost 3 bases and the V segment lost 4 bases, leaving 7 bases of the junction unmatched. For the CDR3, the DNA is TGCAGTGCTAATCGACAGGGACAGACAGATACGCAGTATTTT. As protein: CSANRQGQTDTQYF.